The rows below give T cell receptor beta chains drawn from one sample of a study of T cell changes during pregnancy in multiple sclerosis. Here immunoSEQ multiplex PCR was the method, and the copy in TCRdb shows in-frame clones only, minus some. The repertoire has 55,000 to 85,000 clones, over 85% of them found once; the top ten carry around 2%. Source: peripheral blood, taken in the second trimester of pregnancy. These receptors all stem from a female donor with multiple sclerosis, enrolled in a pregnancy study. The CDR3 runs from the conserved cysteine through the conserved F or W. A D gene is named only where the DNA matches it firmly. Size is omitted from some rows. Given values are once, few, many or a class for expanded clones.

size: -
V: TRBV5-4
J: TRBJ2-3
D: -
length: 14
DNA: TGTGCCAGCAGCTCCCCGCGGGGAACAGATACGCAGTATTTT
CDR3: CASSSPRGTDTQYF

size: once
V: TRBV5-4
J: TRBJ2-5
D: TRBD1
length: 12
DNA: TGTGCCAGCAGCTCGACAGGGGAGACCCAGTACTTC
CDR3: CASSSTGETQYF

size: -
V: TRBV10-3
J: TRBJ2-1
D: -
length: 15
DNA: TGTGCCATCAGTGAGTACGCGGGTTCCTACAATGAGCAGTTCTTC
CDR3: CAISEYAGSYNEQFF

size: -
V: TRBV28
J: TRBJ1-5
D: -
length: 14
DNA: TGTGCCAGCAGTTTCAGGGTTTTTACTCAGCCCCAGCATTTT
CDR3: CASSFRVFTQPQHF

size: -
V: TRBV7-2
J: TRBJ1-2
D: -
length: 12
DNA: TGTGCCAGCAGCTTAGACAGCTATGGCTACACCTTC
CDR3: CASSLDSYGYTF

size: -
V: TRBV5-1
J: TRBJ2-3
D: TRBD2
length: 15
DNA: TGCGCCAGCAGGGGGGTCACGGGGGGAACAGATACGCAGTATTTT
CDR3: CASRGVTGGTDTQYF

size: -
V: TRBV28
J: TRBJ2-1
D: TRBD1
length: 15
DNA: TGTGCCAGCAGATCCCGACAGGGTTCTTTCAATGAGCAGTTCTTC
CDR3: CASRSRQGSFNEQFF

size: -
V: TRBV9
J: TRBJ1-3
D: -
length: 16
DNA: TGTGCCAGCAGCCCCCCCGGGACTGCCTCTGGAAACACCATATATTTT
CDR3: CASSPPGTASGNTIYF

size: -
V: TRBV25-1
J: TRBJ2-1
D: -
length: 13
DNA: TGTGCCAGCAGTGACCTGGGTAGGAGGTTTCAGTTCTTC
CDR3: CASSDLGRRFQFF

size: -
V: TRBV2
J: TRBJ1-2
D: -
length: 15
DNA: TGTGCCAGCAGTGAGTTATCCAGCGCTAACTATGGCTACACCTTC
CDR3: CASSELSSANYGYTF

size: -
V: TRBV19
J: TRBJ2-3
D: -
length: 17
DNA: TGTGCCAGTAGTATTTCTCACGACAGGTTGGGCACAGATACGCAGTATTTT
CDR3: CASSISHDRLGTDTQYF

size: -
V: TRBV27
J: TRBJ1-6
D: -
length: 14
DNA: TGTGCCAGCAGTACACTGACAGGCTATTCACCCCTCCACTTT
CDR3: CASSTLTGYSPLHF

size: -
V: TRBV28
J: TRBJ1-2
D: -
length: 12
DNA: TGTGCCAGCAGTTTGGCGGATTATGGCTACACCTTC
CDR3: CASSLADYGYTF

size: -
V: TRBV7-6
J: TRBJ2-5
D: TRBD2
length: 15
DNA: TGTGCCAGCAGCTTTGCTCCTAGCGGACAAGAGACCCAGTACTTC
CDR3: CASSFAPSGQETQYF

size: -
V: TRBV12-5
J: TRBJ2-7
D: TRBD2
length: 17
DNA: TGTGCTAGTGGTTTGGCTCAACTAGCGGGGGAATCCTACGAGCAGTACTTC
CDR3: CASGLAQLAGESYEQYF

size: -
V: TRBV19
J: TRBJ1-5
D: -
length: 15
DNA: TGTGCCAGTAGTCTTGACGGGGGGCGCGATCAGCCCCAGCATTTT
CDR3: CASSLDGGRDQPQHF

size: -
V: TRBV5-5
J: TRBJ1-3
D: -
length: 15
DNA: TGTGCCAGCAGCTTGGACATCAATTCGCGAAACACCATATATTTT
CDR3: CASSLDINSRNTIYF

size: -
V: TRBV5-4
J: TRBJ2-3
D: TRBD2
length: 15
DNA: TGTGCCAGCAGCTTGGAGACTAGCTATCCAGATACGCAGTATTTT
CDR3: CASSLETSYPDTQYF

size: -
V: TRBV9
J: TRBJ2-7
D: -
length: 14
DNA: TGTGCCAGCAGCGTAGAACCTACCTCCTACGAGCAGTACTTC
CDR3: CASSVEPTSYEQYF

size: -
V: TRBV9
J: TRBJ2-1
D: -
length: 12
DNA: TGTGCCAGCAGCGATAGCATCAGTGAGCAGTTCTTC
CDR3: CASSDSISEQFF

size: -
V: TRBV7-3
J: TRBJ2-3
D: -
length: 12
DNA: TGTGCCAGCTCGGCGGGCACAGATACGCAGTATTTT
CDR3: CASSAGTDTQYF

size: -
V: TRBV28
J: TRBJ1-1
D: -
length: 15
DNA: TGTGCCAGCAGCCCCATCCGGGTAACCAACACTGAAGCTTTCTTT
CDR3: CASSPIRVTNTEAFF

size: once
V: TRBV27
J: TRBJ2-1
D: TRBD1
length: 17
DNA: TGTGCCTCCCAAAAAGCGCCGGGACAGACATCTTACAATGAGCAGTTCTTC
CDR3: CASQKAPGQTSYNEQFF

size: once
V: TRBV18
J: TRBJ2-7
D: TRBD1
length: 15
DNA: TGTGCCAGCTCACCGGGGCAGGGGGCATCCTACGAGCAGTACTTC
CDR3: CASSPGQGASYEQYF

size: -
V: TRBV5-4
J: TRBJ2-7
D: TRBD2
length: 12
DNA: TGTGCCAGCAGCTGGGAGGGGTACGAGCAGTACTTC
CDR3: CASSWEGYEQYF

size: -
V: TRBV5-1
J: TRBJ2-7
D: -
length: 15
DNA: TGCGCCAGCAGCTTGGGACTATCGGTAGGCGGGGTGGAGTACTTC
CDR3: CASSLGLSVGGVEYF

size: few
V: TRBV4-3
J: TRBJ1-4
D: TRBD1
length: 18
DNA: TGCGCCAGCAGCCAAGAACGGGACAGGGAAGGTCCGAATGAAAAACTGTTTTTT
CDR3: CASSQERDREGPNEKLFF

size: -
V: TRBV19
J: TRBJ1-4
D: -
length: 14
DNA: TGTGCCAGTAGCACCGGGACAAGTAATGAAAAACTGTTTTTT
CDR3: CASSTGTSNEKLFF

size: -
V: TRBV10-1
J: TRBJ2-1
D: TRBD2
length: 15
DNA: TGCGCCAGCAGGAGACTAGCGGGAGCTTACAATGAGCAGTTCTTC
CDR3: CASRRLAGAYNEQFF

size: -
V: TRBV6-5
J: TRBJ2-3
D: TRBD2
length: 14
DNA: TGTGCCAGCAGGACTAGCCGAAGCACAGATACGCAGTATTTT
CDR3: CASRTSRSTDTQYF

size: -
V: TRBV19
J: TRBJ1-6
D: -
length: 13
DNA: TGTGCCAGTAGTATTGGTTCAGGGAAGACCCTCCACTTT
CDR3: CASSIGSGKTLHF

size: -
V: TRBV2
J: TRBJ1-2
D: TRBD1
length: 15
DNA: TGTGCCAGCAGCCGAAGGGGACAGACTAACTATGGCTACACCTTC
CDR3: CASSRRGQTNYGYTF

size: -
V: TRBV4-3
J: TRBJ1-2
D: -
length: 15
DNA: TGCGCCAGCAGCCAAGATTTACAGGCAAAATATGGCTACACCTTC
CDR3: CASSQDLQAKYGYTF

size: -
V: TRBV9
J: TRBJ2-2
D: -
length: 15
DNA: TGTGCCAGCAGCGTAGAAGCGGTCGAAACCGGGGAGCTGTTTTTT
CDR3: CASSVEAVETGELFF

size: -
V: TRBV9
J: TRBJ1-2
D: TRBD1
length: 15
DNA: TGTGCCAGCAGCGCCGACCCGACAGGGAACTATGGCTACACCTTC
CDR3: CASSADPTGNYGYTF

size: -
V: TRBV7-2
J: TRBJ2-3
D: TRBD1
length: 15
DNA: TGTGCCAGCAGCTTACCAGGGGGCGGAACAGATACGCAGTATTTT
CDR3: CASSLPGGGTDTQYF

size: -
V: TRBV12-5
J: TRBJ1-6
D: TRBD1
length: 13
DNA: TGTGCTAGTGGGCAGGGGGCGCGTTCACCCCTCCACTTT
CDR3: CASGQGARSPLHF

size: -
V: TRBV19
J: TRBJ2-5
D: TRBD2
length: 14
DNA: TGTGCCAGTAACGAGCGGGAAGGCCAAGAGACCCAGTACTTC
CDR3: CASNEREGQETQYF

size: -
V: TRBV6-5
J: TRBJ1-1
D: -
length: 13
DNA: TGTGCCAGCAGCTCCCACGACAGAACTGAAGCTTTCTTT
CDR3: CASSSHDRTEAFF

size: -
V: TRBV10-3
J: TRBJ2-3
D: TRBD1
length: 16
DNA: TGTGCCAACAATGACGGGACAGCGAATAGCACAGATACGCAGTATTTT
CDR3: CANNDGTANSTDTQYF

size: -
V: TRBV9
J: TRBJ2-7
D: -
length: 17
DNA: TGTGCCAGCAGCGTACCCAAGCCGGCGGGCCGCGCCTGGGAGCAGTACTTC
CDR3: CASSVPKPAGRAWEQYF

size: -
V: TRBV4-1
J: TRBJ2-7
D: TRBD2
length: 15
DNA: TGCGCCAGCAGCCAAGTGGCCAGCGGGAGTTACGAGCAGTACTTC
CDR3: CASSQVASGSYEQYF

size: -
V: TRBV9
J: TRBJ1-1
D: -
length: 13
DNA: TGTGCCAGCAGCGCGGCCCCCGGGACTGAAGCTTTCTTT
CDR3: CASSAAPGTEAFF

size: -
V: TRBV6-5
J: TRBJ2-7
D: TRBD2
length: 16
DNA: TGTGCCAGCAGTTACTTAGCGGGGGCGAATTCCTACGAGCAGTACTTC
CDR3: CASSYLAGANSYEQYF

size: -
V: TRBV19
J: TRBJ1-2
D: TRBD1
length: 15
DNA: TGTGCCAGTAGACGACTAAACAGGGGCAACTATGGCTACACCTTC
CDR3: CASRRLNRGNYGYTF